The 21 T cell receptor beta chains presented below share a single source sample, sequenced in a study of long-term antiretroviral therapy in people with HIV. The run of the v3.0 immunoSEQ assay was at survey level. Profiled with immunoSEQ multiplex PCR; TCRdb holds only in-frame clones, not every one. The table records about 20,000 clones, roughly 83% of them present only once. Sample: unsorted PBMCs, taken 1.2 years after starting antiretroviral therapy. Every receptor here comes from a woman aged 40 to 50 with HIV.

The chain couples TRBV19 to TRBJ1-5; D possibly corresponds to TRBD1 (5 bases). This CDR3 is built from 13 residues. The germline CDR1 and CDR2 sequences are LNHDA and SQIVND (reference sequence). With 4 bases removed from V and 4 bases from J, the gap between germline ends came to 8 bases. The CDR3 sequence is CASSRRQNQPQHF. The CDR3 bases are TGTGCCAGTAGTAGGAGACAGAATCAGCCCCAGCATTTT.

The chain uses TRBV7-9 and TRBJ2-7; D uncertain. Germline V gives CDR1 SEHNR, CDR2 FQNEAQ (reference sequence). Trimming pared 5 bases from V and 4 bases from J, leaving 6 bases between. This CDR3 has 11 residues. CDR3 protein: CASSNYYEQYF. CDR3 sequence (DNA): TGTGCCAGCAGCAACTATTACGAGCAGTACTTC.

The chain recombines TRBV7-9 with TRBJ1-2, with a possible D match to TRBD1 (6 bases). Germline V CDR1 and CDR2: SEHNR, FQNEAQ (reference sequence). This CDR3 has 13 amino acids. V gave up 5 bases and J gave up 5 bases, with 12 bases separating them. The CDR3 protein is CASSAGGPYGYTF. The CDR3 bases are TGTGCCAGCAGCGCGGGGGGGCCTTATGGCTACACCTTC.

The V gene is TRBV4-3, the J gene TRBJ2-1; the match to TRBD2 covers 10 bases. Per germline, CDR1 LGHNA and CDR2 YSLEER. This CDR3 contains 15 residues. V shed 5 bases and J 8 bases; nucleotides not matched to a gene: 9. CDR3 sequence reads: CASSSMGLALDEQFF. The DNA of the CDR3 is TGCGCCAGCAGCTCCATGGGACTAGCGCTCGATGAGCAGTTCTTC.

As regards this clone: Relative to the germline gene, one junction end is altered; a read error may explain this. The gene calls are TRBV7-2 and TRBJ2-7; no clear D gene. In germline, CDR1 is SGHTA, CDR2 FQGNSA. The CDR3 has 14 amino acids. The CDR3 nucleotides are TGTGCCAGCAGCCCCGAGGCAGCGTCCTCCGAGCAGTACTTC. Translated: CASSPEAASSEQYF.

J is TRBJ2-3 and V is TRBV13; unclear D gene. V dropped 0 bases and J dropped 5 bases, with 9 bases sitting between them. The CDR3 is made up of 14 amino acids. Germline CDR1 is PRHDT and CDR2 is FYEKMQ (reference sequence). CDR3 nucleotide sequence: TGTGCCAGCAGCTTAGGGCGACGGGTAGATACGCAGTATTTT. Its translation: CASSLGRRVDTQYF.

This chain joins TRBV28 and TRBJ2-1; D is uncertain. There are 11 residues in the CDR3. The V and J ends lost 4 bases and 7 bases respectively, with 5 bases between them. Germline assignment: CDR1 MDHEN and CDR2 SYDVKM. DNA of the CDR3: TGTGCCAGCAGTTGGGGAAATGAGCAGTTCTTC. Its protein is CASSWGNEQFF.

This chain uses TRBV13 with TRBJ1-2; TRBD1 matches at 10 bases. J was trimmed by 10 bases and V by 3 bases; bases with no gene match: 17. The CDR3 length is 17 residues. Germline CDR1 and CDR2: PRHDT and FYEKMQ (reference sequence). CDR3 protein: CASSLRGDRGSLRDYTF. Written as DNA, the CDR3 is TGTGCCAGCAGCTTGCGAGGGGACAGGGGATCTTTAAGGGACTACACCTTC.

The CDR3 is CAISLSGNQETQYF. The CDR3 DNA reads TGTGCCATCAGTCTTAGCGGGAACCAAGAGACCCAGTACTTC. This chain joins TRBV10-3 and TRBJ2-5; TRBD2 agrees at 8 bases. The junction had 2 bases not matched to a gene; V was cut back by 5 bases and J by 0 bases. The CDR3 spans 14 residues. Germline values: CDR1 ENHRY, CDR2 SYGVKD.

This chain links TRBV28 with TRBJ2-4, with 7 bases matching TRBD1. The CDR3 covers 16 residues. V was pared by 4 bases and J by 0 bases, with 6 bases of the junction left unmatched. Germline values: CDR1 MDHEN, CDR2 SYDVKM. The CDR3 DNA is TGTGCCAGCAGTTCTTACAGGGGACCAGCCAAAAACATTCAGTACTTC. Amino acid sequence: CASSSYRGPAKNIQYF.

The chain couples TRBV20-1 to TRBJ2-7; no definite D call. The CDR3 covers 11 residues. Trimming pared 6 bases from V and 3 bases from J, leaving 9 bases between. Germline V gene data show CDR1 as DFQATT and CDR2 as SNEGSKA (reference sequence). The CDR3 coding sequence is TGCAGTGCCAGTGGAGACTACGAGCAGTACTTC. Translation gives CSASGDYEQYF.

This rearrangement joins TRBV6-6 to TRBJ2-7, with D perhaps TRBD2 (5 bases). The CDR3 sequence is 11 residues long. Trimming pared 2 bases from V and 7 bases from J, leaving 6 bases between. In germline, CDR1 is MNHNY, CDR2 SVGAGI (reference sequence). CDR3 coding DNA: TGTGCCAGCAGTTACACGGGGGAGCAGTACTTC. Protein: CASSYTGEQYF.

This sequence joins TRBV11-2 and TRBJ2-1; D call uncertain. This CDR3 comprises 12 residues. Germline assignment: CDR1 SGHAT and CDR2 FQNNGV. V gave up 0 bases and J gave up 8 bases, with 5 bases separating them. CDR3 DNA sequence: TGTGCCAGCAGCTTAGATAGAGATGAGCAGTTCTTC. Translated, it gives CASSLDRDEQFF.

The chain has TRBV28 and TRBJ2-1; 7 bases are a match to TRBD2. V was pared by 8 bases and J by 4 bases, with 14 bases of the junction left unmatched. The CDR3 extends over 16 amino acids. Germline V gene data show CDR1 as MDHEN and CDR2 as SYDVKM. The CDR3 nucleotides are TGTGCCAGCGATCCTGGGGGGGGAGGAAAATACAATGAGCAGTTCTTC. Its translation is CASDPGGGGKYNEQFF.

The chain employs TRBV29-1 and TRBJ2-2, with D possibly TRBD1 on 6 matching bases. Germline lookup yields CDR1 SQVTM and CDR2 ANQGSEA. Trimming shortened V by 6 bases and J by 0 bases, and 17 bases separated the two germline ends. The CDR3 is 16 residues long. Here the CDR3 reads CSVPKTGIANTGELFF. The CDR3 DNA is TGCAGCGTCCCAAAAACAGGGATCGCGAACACCGGGGAGCTGTTTTTT.

This sequence joins TRBV2 and TRBJ2-1, with TRBD2 matching 14 bases. The CDR3 spans 15 residues. V was pared by 3 bases and J by 8 bases, with 3 bases of the junction left unmatched. Germline CDR1 is SNHLY and CDR2 is FYNNEI. Here the CDR3 reads CASSEGLAGVDEQFF. For the CDR3, the DNA is TGTGCCAGCAGTGAGGGACTAGCGGGAGTAGATGAGCAGTTCTTC.

The chain is built from TRBV6-6 and TRBJ1-2; no definite D call. V was shortened by 2 bases and J by 4 bases, with 2 bases between the two germline ends. Germline CDR1 and CDR2: MNHNY and SVGAGI (reference sequence). This CDR3 contains 11 residues. The CDR3 loop is CASSYTYGYTF. CDR3 DNA sequence: TGTGCCAGCAGTTACACCTATGGCTACACCTTC.

The CDR3 sequence: CASRLAGGSYNEQFF. In DNA form, the CDR3 reads TGTGCCAGCAGATTAGCGGGAGGGTCCTACAATGAGCAGTTCTTC. The chain couples TRBV6-1 to TRBJ2-1; 11 bases line up with TRBD2. The CDR3 extends over 15 amino acids. Germline V gene data show CDR1 as MNHNS and CDR2 as SASEGT. Unmatched junction bases numbered 2, after V lost 6 bases and J lost 1 base.

V and J are TRBV11-2 and TRBJ1-4, with D unresolved. The germline gives CDR1 SGHAT, CDR2 FQNNGV. Trimming shortened V by 5 bases and J by 0 bases, and 10 bases separated the two germline ends. This CDR3 is 15 amino acids long. The CDR3 spells CASSPGYTTNEKLFF. The CDR3, as DNA: TGTGCCAGCAGCCCGGGCTACACAACTAATGAAAAACTGTTTTTT.

This chain uses TRBV12-5 with TRBJ1-3, with D uncertain. This CDR3 spans 16 amino acids. Germline CDR1 LGHNT, CDR2 FRNRAP. The V gene lost 3 bases and the J gene lost 2 bases, with 14 bases spanning the gap. CDR3 region: CASGLETITAGNTIYF. The DNA of the CDR3 is TGTGCTAGTGGTTTAGAAACCATCACCGCTGGAAACACCATATATTTT.

The genes are TRBV20-1 and TRBJ1-2; D gene ambiguous. The CDR3 is made up of 11 amino acids. Germline lookup yields CDR1 DFQATT and CDR2 SNEGSKA (reference sequence). V was pared by 7 bases and J by 4 bases, with 10 bases between. CDR3 sequence reads: CSVHGSYGYTF. The CDR3 nucleotides read TGCAGTGTCCATGGCTCCTATGGCTACACCTTC.